This entry lists 30 T cell receptor beta chains sequenced from one sample in a study of T cells in Graves' hyperthyroidism and ophthalmopathy. Regions amplified from RNA transcripts were the TCR beta CDR3 regions. Carried out on the TCR CDR3, a first-round RT-PCR used the HTBI primer set. TCRdb passed the multiplex PCR reads through MiXCR, listing each CDR3 protein once. The table shows 300,000 to 500,000 distinct CDR3 sequences, with roughly 13% occurring only once. The sequencing sample was made of blood. All receptors derive from a man over 45 with Graves' ophthalmopathy.

This clonotype was seen at least ten times. V and J are TRBV5-1 and TRBJ2-7, with a possible D match to TRBD1 (6 bases). Germline lookup yields CDR1 SGHRS and CDR2 YFSETQ. The V end was cut by 4 bases, the J end by 3 bases, with 14 bases between. This CDR3 spans 14 amino acids. CDR3: CASSQDRPLYEQYF. Written as DNA, the CDR3 is TGCGCCAGCAGCCAAGACAGGCCGCTCTACGAGCAGTACTTC.

The sample holds many counts of this clonotype. The gene calls are TRBV20-1 and TRBJ2-1; 11 positions agree with TRBD2. The CDR3 sequence is 16 residues long. J lost 4 bases, V lost 5 bases, and 10 bases had no gene match. Germline V gives CDR1 DFQATT, CDR2 SNEGSKA (reference sequence). The chain's CDR3 is CSAEVSSGRPYNEQFF. In DNA, the CDR3 is TGCAGTGCTGAAGTTTCTAGCGGGAGGCCGTACAATGAGCAGTTCTTC.

This clonotype was counted many times. The chain links TRBV10-2 to TRBJ2-7; 9 bases align to TRBD2. Germline CDR1 reads WSHSY; CDR2 reads SAAADI. The CDR3 is 12 amino acids. V lost 9 bases and J lost 6; bases outside the gene matches: 6. Here the CDR3 reads CASSGSTSEQYF. CDR3 in DNA: TGCGCCAGTAGCGGGAGTACTTCCGAGCAGTACTTC.

Details on this clonotype: A clone one base away is much larger, so this may be a read error. The J gene is TRBJ1-1, the V gene TRBV5-1; TRBD1 matches 9 bases. The CDR3 extends over 15 amino acids. Germline V lookup: CDR1 SGHRS, CDR2 YFSETQ. CDR3 loop: CTSSFRQGVNTEAFF. The CDR3 bases are TGCACCAGCAGCTTTAGACAGGGGGTGAACACTGAAGCTTTCTTT.

The chain employs TRBV10-3 and TRBJ2-7; D is ambiguous. The CDR3 runs 13 residues. CDR1 and CDR2 (germline): ENHRY, SYGVKD. Trimming pared 0 bases from V and 3 bases from J, leaving 6 bases between. The CDR3 bases are TGTGCCATCAGTGAGTCCGTCAACTACGAGCAGTACTTC. Its translation: CAISESVNYEQYF.

This clonotype has at least ten counts. In DNA form, the CDR3 reads TGTGCCAGCAGTCCCGGGGGGACAAACAAGATACTAGCCTTAGTCAAAAACATTCAGTACTTC. This encodes CASSPGGTNKILALVKNIQYF. This chain joins TRBV28 and TRBJ2-4; D might be TRBD2 (7 bases). V lost 5 bases, J lost 3 bases, and 32 bases lay in between. The CDR3 consists of 21 residues. CDR1 MDHEN and CDR2 SYDVKM come from the germline V gene.

With respect to this clonotype: Just one base apart from a much larger clone, this may be a read error. This chain links TRBV12-3 or TRBV12-4 with TRBJ2-7; 8 bases align to TRBD1. The CDR3 is 14 residues long. The V segment lost 6 bases and the J segment 5 bases; nucleotides outside the gene matches: 9. The CDR3 DNA sequence: TGTGCCAGCAGACCCGGACAGGGATCCGACGAGCAGTACTTC. It yields the protein CASRPGQGSDEQYF.

The table lists this clonotype with many counts. The CDR3 nucleotides are TGTGCCAGCAGTGAGCAGGGGGCTGGGGAGACCCAGTACTTC. It is translated as CASSEQGAGETQYF. The chain joins TRBV2 to TRBJ2-5; the match to TRBD1 covers 8 bases. The CDR3 consists of 14 residues. J gave up 5 bases and V 3 bases, and 5 bases lay outside the gene matches. Per germline, CDR1 SNHLY and CDR2 FYNNEI.

The chain couples TRBV20-1 to TRBJ2-3; the match to TRBD2 covers 14 bases. The junction had 3 bases not matched to a gene; V was cut back by 6 bases and J by 4 bases. There are 14 residues in the CDR3. Germline V CDR1 and CDR2: DFQATT, SNEGSKA (reference sequence). The CDR3 protein is CSAKGLAGADTQYF. For the CDR3, the DNA is TGCAGTGCCAAGGGACTAGCGGGAGCAGATACGCAGTATTTT.

The chain joins TRBV28 to TRBJ1-2; no reliable D call. Germline CDR1 and CDR2: MDHEN and SYDVKM. The CDR3 totals 13 residues. V lost 7 bases to trimming and J lost 4 bases, with 13 bases between them. The CDR3, as DNA: TGTGCCAGCAAGGTGGCACATAGCTATGGCTACACCTTC. It is translated as CASKVAHSYGYTF.

This clonotype was observed a few times. This may come from a read error, since a much larger clone is one base off. The chain joins TRBV18 to TRBJ2-3; TRBD1 agrees at 7 bases. CDR1 is KGHSH and CDR2 is LQKENI in the germline V gene. The CDR3 covers 16 residues. Trimming took 2 bases from V and 2 from J; bases not matched to a gene: 7. The DNA of the CDR3 is TGTGCCAGCTCACCAGGGACAGCAGCAACCACAGATACGCAGTATTTT. Encoded protein: CASSPGTAATTDTQYF. Based on the CDR3 plus reference TRBV18 and TRBJ2-3, the full variable domain is NAGVMQNPRHLVRRRGQEARLRCSPMKGHSHVYWYRQLPEEGLKFMVYLQKENIIDESGMPKERFSAEFPKEGPSILRIQQVVRGDSAAYFCASSPGTAATTDTQYFGPGTRLTVL.

V and J are TRBV19 and TRBJ1-2; 7 nucleotides line up with TRBD1. This CDR3 comprises 16 residues. With V trimmed by 5 bases and J by 4 bases, 13 bases remained unmatched. Looked up from germline, CDR1 is LNHDA and CDR2 is SQIVND (reference sequence). The CDR3 is CASSLPGQPAVYGYTF. DNA of the CDR3: TGTGCCAGTAGTTTACCGGGACAGCCCGCAGTCTATGGCTACACCTTC.

This clonotype was detected many times. The genes are TRBV28 and TRBJ2-5, with D tentatively TRBD2 (7 bases). The V end lost 5 bases, the J end lost 0 bases, and 19 bases lay between the germline ends. The CDR3 sequence is 17 residues long. Germline V gene data show CDR1 as MDHEN and CDR2 as SYDVKM. The CDR3 region has the DNA TGTGCCAGCAGTGAGGGGGGGCGGTTAATCCACCAAGAGACCCAGTACTTC. Protein: CASSEGGRLIHQETQYF.

Many counts were recorded for this clonotype. The chain has TRBV20-1 and TRBJ2-2; TRBD2 matches 10 bases. With V trimmed by 3 bases and J by 7 bases, 11 bases remained unmatched. From germline, CDR1 is DFQATT and CDR2 SNEGSKA (reference sequence). CDR3 length: 16 amino acids. The DNA of the CDR3 is TGCAGTGCTAGGATCCCTAGCGGGAGAGTCGGCGGGGAGCTGTTTTTT. It codes for CSARIPSGRVGGELFF.

This clonotype was picked up many times. The genes are TRBV30 and TRBJ2-2; 9 bases are shared with TRBD2. The CDR3 loop spans 16 amino acids. The germline V gene has CDR1 GTSNPN and CDR2 SVGIG (reference sequence). V dropped 2 bases and J dropped 4; count of bases not matched to a gene: 8. The CDR3 DNA sequence: TGTGCCTGGAGTCTTCGTAGCGGGAGTTTCACCGGGGAGCTGTTTTTT. Protein sequence: CAWSLRSGSFTGELFF.

The chain links TRBV19 to TRBJ2-1; the match to TRBD2 covers 12 bases. CDR1 is LNHDA, CDR2 SQIVND, per germline (reference sequence). After removal of 4 bases from V and 0 bases from J, the junction contained 4 bases not matched to a gene. The CDR3 runs to 17 residues. The CDR3 spells CASSTSGRAFSYNEQFF. The CDR3 bases are TGTGCCAGTAGTACTAGCGGGAGGGCCTTCTCCTACAATGAGCAGTTCTTC.

About this clonotype itself: This sequence may be a read error, since a much larger clone differs from it by one base. This rearrangement joins TRBV6-2 or TRBV6-3 to TRBJ2-5, with D tentatively TRBD1 (6 bases). The germline V gene has CDR1 MNHEY and CDR2 SVGEGT. This CDR3 has 14 amino acids. The CDR3 loop reads CATTQGSGQENQYF. In nucleotides, the CDR3 is TGTGCCACCACCCAGGGGAGCGGCCAAGAGAACCAGTACTTC.

In its sample, this clonotype was seen a few times. The V call is TRBV11-3, the J call TRBJ2-7; D unresolved. Trimming cost V 2 bases and J 2 bases, with 10 bases left between them. The germline CDR1 and CDR2 sequences are SGHNT and YENEEA. The CDR3 contains 14 residues. This chain's CDR3 is CASSLLVGTYEQYF. CDR3 bases: TGTGCCAGCAGCTTACTGGTCGGAACCTACGAGCAGTACTTC.

The V call is TRBV5-1, the J call TRBJ2-7, with a tentative D call TRBD2 (6 bases). The V end was cut by 4 bases, the J end by 0 bases, with 11 bases between. The CDR3 runs to 14 residues. Germline V gives CDR1 SGHRS, CDR2 YFSETQ. The CDR3 nucleotides are TGCGCCAGCAGCCCCGGCGGGGCCTCCTACGAGCAGTACTTC. Translating gives CASSPGGASYEQYF.

The chain joins TRBV19 to TRBJ1-3; the D is unclear. Trimming pared 6 bases from V and 0 bases from J, leaving 9 bases between. The germline V gene encodes CDR1 LNHDA and CDR2 SQIVND (reference sequence). The CDR3 is 14 residues long. The CDR3 region has the DNA TGTGCCAGTAGCCTTCTGAGCTCTGGAAACACCATATATTTT. It yields the protein CASSLLSSGNTIYF.

This clonotype showed up just a few times. V and J are TRBV5-6 and TRBJ2-2; tentatively, D is TRBD2 (6 bases). The V end was cut by 5 bases, the J end by 5 bases, with 16 bases between. Looked up from germline, CDR1 is SGHDT and CDR2 is YYEEEE. This CDR3 comprises 15 residues. The CDR3 loop reads CASSKIAVKTGELFF. CDR3 DNA: TGTGCCAGCAGTAAGATAGCGGTTAAAACCGGGGAGCTGTTTTTT.

In its sample, this clonotype was seen many times. This chain connects TRBV30 to TRBJ1-1; a possible D gene is TRBD1 (6 bases). Trimming shortened V by 2 bases and J by 4 bases, and 11 bases separated the two germline ends. From germline, CDR1 is GTSNPN and CDR2 SVGIG (reference sequence). The CDR3 is 13 amino acids. The CDR3 DNA follows: TGTGCCTGGAGTCTACAGGGAAGCACTGAAGCTTTCTTT. Its translation: CAWSLQGSTEAFF.

In this sample, this clonotype turned up a few times. The chain joins TRBV28 to TRBJ2-1; either TRBD1 or TRBD2 may fit D (5 bases each). The CDR3 runs to 14 residues. Germline loops: CDR1 MDHEN, CDR2 SYDVKM. The V end was cut by 5 bases, the J end by 5 bases, with 13 bases between. In DNA, the CDR3 is TGTGCCAGCAGTCAGCTAGGGGACCACAATGAGCAGTTCTTC. Translation: CASSQLGDHNEQFF. The whole variable domain, remainder taken from reference TRBV28 and TRBJ2-1, is DVKVTQSSRYLVKRTGEKVFLECVQDMDHENMFWYRQDPGLGLRLIYFSYDVKMKEKGDIPEGYSVSREKKERFSLILESASTNQTSMYLCASSQLGDHNEQFFGPGTRLTVL.

The table lists this clonotype with a few counts. The V gene is TRBV13, the J gene TRBJ1-1; D perhaps matches TRBD1 (5 bases). V dropped 6 bases and J dropped 6 bases, with 17 bases sitting between them. Germline V lookup: CDR1 PRHDT, CDR2 FYEKMQ (reference sequence). The CDR3 extends over 14 amino acids. The CDR3 DNA reads TGTGCCAGCAGGTCCCTAGGGGCCGACTCTGAAGCTTTCTTT. This sequence encodes CASRSLGADSEAFF.

This clonotype was seen repeatedly, ten times or more. The chain employs TRBV28 and TRBJ2-7; D unclear. V was trimmed by 11 bases and J by 2 bases, leaving 22 bases between them. This CDR3 contains 15 residues. CDR1 is MDHEN, CDR2 SYDVKM, per germline. CDR3 DNA: TGTGCCCGCCGCAGACTCTTAAGCAGCCCCTACGAGCAGTACTTC. This codes for CARRRLLSSPYEQYF.

The V gene is TRBV12-3 or TRBV12-4, the J gene TRBJ2-6; D ambiguous. The CDR3 runs to 16 residues. Between the trimmed V and J ends, which lost 3 bases and 4 bases, there was a span of 13 bases. The CDR3 loop reads CASSFSSFGGANVLTF. The CDR3 nucleotides are TGTGCCAGCAGTTTTTCTTCCTTTGGAGGGGCCAACGTCCTGACTTTC.

This clonotype has a count of ten or more. V and J are TRBV18 and TRBJ2-1; a weak D match, TRBD2 (6 bases). The V gene lost 3 bases and the J gene lost 1 base, with 7 bases spanning the gap. The CDR3 runs 14 residues. The germline CDR1 and CDR2 sequences are KGHSH and LQKENI. Here the CDR3 DNA reads TGTGCCAGCTCACCGGCGGGGTCCTACAATGAGCAGTTCTTC. It translates to CASSPAGSYNEQFF.

This clonotype was observed many times. The chain carries TRBV28 and TRBJ1-4, with D possibly TRBD1 on 5 matching bases. Germline assignment: CDR1 MDHEN and CDR2 SYDVKM. Trimming removed 2 bases at V and 7 bases at J, with 20 bases between. The CDR3 loop spans 17 amino acids. CDR3 in amino acids: CASSLISPRVEGEKLFF. For the CDR3, the DNA is TGTGCCAGCAGTTTAATATCCCCCAGGGTAGAGGGTGAAAAACTGTTTTTT.

This chain joins TRBV12-3 or TRBV12-4 and TRBJ2-2; 8 nucleotides align to TRBD2. This CDR3 has 15 residues. V gave up 5 bases and J gave up 9 bases; unmatched junction bases: 11. CDR3 residues: CASSDPGLVVRELFF. As DNA, the CDR3 is TGTGCCAGCAGTGATCCGGGACTAGTGGTCCGGGAGCTGTTTTTT.

There are a few counts of this clonotype. V is TRBV9 and J is TRBJ2-5; D is ambiguous. The V gene's germline CDR1 is SGDLS and CDR2 YYNGEE. This CDR3 is built from 12 residues. Trimming shortened V by 4 bases and J by 0 bases, and 4 bases separated the two germline ends. For the CDR3, the DNA is TGTGCCAGCAGCAAGTACCAAGAGACCCAGTACTTC. Translated, it gives CASSKYQETQYF.